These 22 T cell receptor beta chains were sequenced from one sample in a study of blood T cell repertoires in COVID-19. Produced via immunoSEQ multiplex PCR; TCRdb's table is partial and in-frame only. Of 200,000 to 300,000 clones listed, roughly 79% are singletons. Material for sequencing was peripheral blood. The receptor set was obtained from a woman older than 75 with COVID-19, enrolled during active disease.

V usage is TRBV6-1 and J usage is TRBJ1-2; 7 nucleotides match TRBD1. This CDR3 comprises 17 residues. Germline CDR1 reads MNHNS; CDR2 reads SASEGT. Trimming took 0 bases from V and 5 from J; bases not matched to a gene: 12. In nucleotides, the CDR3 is TGTGCCAGCAGTGAAGCGGTTGGACAGGTTGGGTCATATGGCTACACCTTC. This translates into CASSEAVGQVGSYGYTF.

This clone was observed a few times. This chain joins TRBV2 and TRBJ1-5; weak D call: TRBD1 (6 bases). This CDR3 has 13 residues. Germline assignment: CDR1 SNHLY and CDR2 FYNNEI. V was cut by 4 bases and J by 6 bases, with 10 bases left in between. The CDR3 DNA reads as TGTGCCAGCAGTGCAGGGGCGGGTCAGCCCCAGCATTTT. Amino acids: CASSAGAGQPQHF.

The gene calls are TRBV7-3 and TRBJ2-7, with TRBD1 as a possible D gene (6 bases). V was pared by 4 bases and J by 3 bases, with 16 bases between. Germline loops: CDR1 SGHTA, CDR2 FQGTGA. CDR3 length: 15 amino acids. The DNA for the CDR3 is TGTGCCAGCAGCTCCCTCAGTTTGGGACACTACGAGCAGTACTTC. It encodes CASSSLSLGHYEQYF.

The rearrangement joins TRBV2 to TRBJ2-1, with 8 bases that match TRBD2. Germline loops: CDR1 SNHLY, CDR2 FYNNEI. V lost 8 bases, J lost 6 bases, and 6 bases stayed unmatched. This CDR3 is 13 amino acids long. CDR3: CASGSSGPNEQFF. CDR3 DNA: TGTGCCAGCGGGTCTAGCGGGCCCAATGAGCAGTTCTTC.

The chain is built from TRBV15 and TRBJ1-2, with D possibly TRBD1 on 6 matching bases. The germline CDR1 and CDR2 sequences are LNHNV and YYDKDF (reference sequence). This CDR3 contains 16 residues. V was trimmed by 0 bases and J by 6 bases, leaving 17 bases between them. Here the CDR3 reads CATSRDQASQGHGYTF. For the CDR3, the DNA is TGTGCCACCAGCAGAGATCAGGCATCACAGGGCCATGGCTACACCTTC.

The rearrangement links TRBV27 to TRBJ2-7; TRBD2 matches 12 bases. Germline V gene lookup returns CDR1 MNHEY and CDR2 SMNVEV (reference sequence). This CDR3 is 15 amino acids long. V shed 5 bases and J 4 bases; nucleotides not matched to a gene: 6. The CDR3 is CASSLTSGGGYEQYF. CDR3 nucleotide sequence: TGTGCCAGCAGTCTGACTAGCGGGGGAGGGTACGAGCAGTACTTC.

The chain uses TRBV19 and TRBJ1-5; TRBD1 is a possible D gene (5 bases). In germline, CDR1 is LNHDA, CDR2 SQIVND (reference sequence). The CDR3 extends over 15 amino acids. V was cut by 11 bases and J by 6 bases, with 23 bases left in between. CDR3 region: CACRERGQEGQPQHF. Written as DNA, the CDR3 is TGTGCCTGCCGGGAGAGGGGTCAGGAGGGTCAGCCCCAGCATTTT. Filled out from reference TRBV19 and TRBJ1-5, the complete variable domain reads DGGITQSPKYLFRKEGQNVTLSCEQNLNHDAMYWYRQDPGQGLRLIYYSQIVNDFQKGDIAEGYSVSREKKESFPLTVTSAQKNPTAFYLCACRERGQEGQPQHFGDGTRLSIL.

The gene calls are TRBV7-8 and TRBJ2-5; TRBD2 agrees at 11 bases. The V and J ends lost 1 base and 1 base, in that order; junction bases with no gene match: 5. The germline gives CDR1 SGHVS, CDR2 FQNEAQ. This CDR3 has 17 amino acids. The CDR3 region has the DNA TGTGCCAGCAGCTTAGATCGGCTAGCGGGAGGCCAAGAGACCCAGTACTTC. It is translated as CASSLDRLAGGQETQYF.

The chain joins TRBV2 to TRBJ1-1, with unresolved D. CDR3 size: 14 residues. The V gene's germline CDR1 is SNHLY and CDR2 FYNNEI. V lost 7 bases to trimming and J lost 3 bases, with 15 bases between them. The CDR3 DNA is TGTGCCAGCATTAACAAAGTGGTCGACACTGAAGCTTTCTTT. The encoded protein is CASINKVVDTEAFF.

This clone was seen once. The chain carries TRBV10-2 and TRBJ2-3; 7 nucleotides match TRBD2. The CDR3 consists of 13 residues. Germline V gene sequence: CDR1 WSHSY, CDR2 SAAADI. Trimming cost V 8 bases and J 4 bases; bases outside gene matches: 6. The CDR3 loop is CASRGVSPDTQYF. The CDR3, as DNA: TGCGCCAGCCGGGGGGTCAGCCCAGATACGCAGTATTTT.

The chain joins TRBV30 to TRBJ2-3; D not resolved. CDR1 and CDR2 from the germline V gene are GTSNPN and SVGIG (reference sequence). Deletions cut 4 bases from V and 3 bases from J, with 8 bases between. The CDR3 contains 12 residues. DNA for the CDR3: TGTGCCTGGAATCTGGCAACAGATACGCAGTATTTT. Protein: CAWNLATDTQYF.

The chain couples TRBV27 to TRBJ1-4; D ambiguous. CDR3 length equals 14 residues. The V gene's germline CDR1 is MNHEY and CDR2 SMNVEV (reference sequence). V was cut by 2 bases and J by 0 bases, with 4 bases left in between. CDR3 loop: CASSLTPTNEKLFF. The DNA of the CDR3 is TGTGCCAGCAGTTTAACTCCAACTAATGAAAAACTGTTTTTT.

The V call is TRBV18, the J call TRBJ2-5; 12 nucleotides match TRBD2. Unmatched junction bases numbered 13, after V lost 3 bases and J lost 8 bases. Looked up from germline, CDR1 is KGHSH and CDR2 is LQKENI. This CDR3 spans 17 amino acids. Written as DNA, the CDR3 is TGTGCCAGCTCACCCTTCCCTAGCGGGGGGGCTGTCAGCACCCAGTACTTC. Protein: CASSPFPSGGAVSTQYF. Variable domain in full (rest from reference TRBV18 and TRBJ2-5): NAGVMQNPRHLVRRRGQEARLRCSPMKGHSHVYWYRQLPEEGLKFMVYLQKENIIDESGMPKERFSAEFPKEGPSILRIQQVVRGDSAAYFCASSPFPSGGAVSTQYFGPGTRLLVL.

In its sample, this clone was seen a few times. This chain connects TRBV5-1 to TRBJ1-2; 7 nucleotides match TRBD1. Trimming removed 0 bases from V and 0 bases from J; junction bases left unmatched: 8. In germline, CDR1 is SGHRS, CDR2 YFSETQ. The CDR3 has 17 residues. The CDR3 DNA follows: TGCGCCAGCAGCTTGGAGGGTCTGGGACAGACTAACTATGGCTACACCTTC. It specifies CASSLEGLGQTNYGYTF. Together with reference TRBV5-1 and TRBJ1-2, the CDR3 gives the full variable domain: KAGVTQTPRYLIKTRGQQVTLSCSPISGHRSVSWYQQTPGQGLQFLFEYFSETQRNKGNFPGRFSGRQFSNSRSEMNVSTLELGDSALYLCASSLEGLGQTNYGYTFGSGTRLTVV.

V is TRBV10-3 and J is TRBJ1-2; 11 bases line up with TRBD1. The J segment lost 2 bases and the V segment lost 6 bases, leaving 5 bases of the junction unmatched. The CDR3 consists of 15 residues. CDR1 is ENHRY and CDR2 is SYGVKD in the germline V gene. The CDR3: CAIRTGTGGNYGYTF. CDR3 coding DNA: TGTGCCATCAGAACCGGGACAGGGGGGAACTATGGCTACACCTTC.

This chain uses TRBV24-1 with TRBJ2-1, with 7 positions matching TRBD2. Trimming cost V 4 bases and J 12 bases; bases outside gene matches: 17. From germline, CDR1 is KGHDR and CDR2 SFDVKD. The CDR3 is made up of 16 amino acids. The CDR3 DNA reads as TGTGCCACCAGTGACACCAGACTAGCTACTCGAAGGGGGCAGTTCTTC. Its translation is CATSDTRLATRRGQFF.

For the CDR3, the DNA is TGTGCCAGCAGCGCCTGGGGGACTAGCGGAGACAATGAGCAGTTCTTC. Its protein product is CASSAWGTSGDNEQFF. The rearrangement links TRBV9 to TRBJ2-1; TRBD2 matches 11 bases. The CDR3 is made up of 16 amino acids. The V gene end was trimmed by 3 bases and the J gene end by 5 bases; junction bases not matched to a gene: 7. The V gene's germline CDR1 is SGDLS and CDR2 YYNGEE.

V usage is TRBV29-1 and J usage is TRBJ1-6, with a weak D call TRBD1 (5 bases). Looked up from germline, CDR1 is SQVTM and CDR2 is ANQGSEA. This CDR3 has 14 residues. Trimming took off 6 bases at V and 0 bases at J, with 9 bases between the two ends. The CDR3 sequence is CSVRDSSYNSPLHF. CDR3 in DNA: TGCAGCGTCCGAGACAGCTCCTATAATTCACCCCTCCACTTT.

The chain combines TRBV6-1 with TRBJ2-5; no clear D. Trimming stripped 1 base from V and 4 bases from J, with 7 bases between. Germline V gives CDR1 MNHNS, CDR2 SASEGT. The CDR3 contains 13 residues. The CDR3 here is CASSEGPGETQYF. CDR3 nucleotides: TGTGCCAGCAGTGAAGGGCCAGGAGAGACCCAGTACTTC.

Here the CDR3 reads CASSYAAGGEQFF. CDR3 DNA sequence: TGTGCCAGCAGCTACGCCGCGGGCGGTGAGCAGTTCTTC. The chain is built from TRBV7-2 and TRBJ2-1, with D possibly matching TRBD2 (5 bases). Germline V CDR1 and CDR2: SGHTA, FQGNSA. Trimming pared 4 bases from V and 9 bases from J, leaving 13 bases between. CDR3 length equals 13 residues.

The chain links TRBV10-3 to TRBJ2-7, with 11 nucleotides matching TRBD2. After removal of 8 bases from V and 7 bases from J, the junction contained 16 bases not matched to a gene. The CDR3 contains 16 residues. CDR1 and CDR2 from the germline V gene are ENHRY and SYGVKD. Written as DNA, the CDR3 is TGTGCCATCGGGGCTAGCGGGGGGCCGTTGGTCGGGGAGCAGTACTTC. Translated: CAIGASGGPLVGEQYF.

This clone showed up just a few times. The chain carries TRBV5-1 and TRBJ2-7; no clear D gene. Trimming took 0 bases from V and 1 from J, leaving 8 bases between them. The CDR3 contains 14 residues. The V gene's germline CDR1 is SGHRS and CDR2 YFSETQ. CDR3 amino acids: CASSLEFSSYEQYF. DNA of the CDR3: TGCGCCAGCAGCTTGGAGTTCAGTTCCTACGAGCAGTACTTC.